One and the same sample provided the 26 T cell receptor beta chains below, sequenced in a study of memory CD4+ T cells and cytomegalovirus serostatus. The method was immunoSEQ multiplex PCR; TCRdb's version includes in-frame clones alone and lacks a portion of them. The table records fewer than 75,000 clones, roughly 80% of them present only once. Single viable CD3+CD4+CD8-CD45RO+ cells were sorted as the memory CD4+ T cells. Sample: memory CD4+ T cells from blood. These receptors all come from an adult in good health and CMV-seronegative.

The V gene is TRBV5-8, the J gene TRBJ2-4, with a possible D match to TRBD1 (6 bases). Germline CDR1 SGHTS, CDR2 YDEGEE. V dropped 4 bases and J dropped 2 bases, with 16 bases sitting between them. This CDR3 has 16 residues. CDR3 bases: TGTGCCAGCAGCCCACAGGGTCAAGCCCCCAAAAACATTCAGTACTTC. Its protein product is CASSPQGQAPKNIQYF.

Here the CDR3 DNA reads TGTGCCTGGGGGAAGAATGGGGGGCGGGTGGCTTTCTTT. Translated, it gives CAWGKNGGRVAFF. The rearrangement joins TRBV30 to TRBJ1-1; D perhaps matches TRBD1 (6 bases). Trimming cost V 5 bases and J 11 bases, with 21 bases left between them. In germline, CDR1 is GTSNPN, CDR2 SVGIG (reference sequence). The CDR3 has 13 amino acids. The entire variable domain, with the rest obtained from reference TRBV30 and TRBJ1-1, is as follows: SQTIHQWPATLVQPVGSPLSLECTVEGTSNPNLYWYRQAAGRGLQLLFYSVGIGQISSEVPQNLSASRPQDRQFILSSKKLLLSDSGFYLCAWGKNGGRVAFFGQGTRLTVV.

The chain combines TRBV5-1 with TRBJ2-3, with D possibly called TRBD1 or TRBD2 (6 bases each). Germline V CDR1 and CDR2: SGHRS, YFSETQ. The CDR3 sequence is 16 residues long. The V end was cut by 6 bases, the J end by 0 bases, with 17 bases between. CDR3 residues: CASMLSGGQSTDTQYF. CDR3 sequence (DNA): TGCGCCAGCATGCTTTCCGGGGGCCAAAGCACAGATACGCAGTATTTT.

The chain carries TRBV30 and TRBJ1-1; unclear D gene. CDR1 and CDR2 from the germline V gene are GTSNPN and SVGIG (reference sequence). Trimming cost V 2 bases and J 8 bases, with 12 bases left between them. The CDR3 is made up of 12 amino acids. CDR3 sequence: CAWSRGIREAFF. The CDR3, as DNA: TGTGCCTGGAGTCGGGGAATCAGAGAAGCTTTCTTT.

This chain connects TRBV19 to TRBJ1-2; 8 nucleotides align to TRBD1. Germline CDR1 reads LNHDA; CDR2 reads SQIVND (reference sequence). The CDR3 totals 12 residues. The ends lost 7 bases at V and 4 bases at J; junction bases unmatched: 2. CDR3 DNA sequence: TGTGCCAGTAAGGGGACAGGCTATGGCTACACCTTC. Amino acid sequence: CASKGTGYGYTF. Looking up the rest from reference TRBV19 and TRBJ1-2 gives the full variable domain: DGGITQSPKYLFRKEGQNVTLSCEQNLNHDAMYWYRQDPGQGLRLIYYSQIVNDFQKGDIAEGYSVSREKKESFPLTVTSAQKNPTAFYLCASKGTGYGYTFGSGTRLTVV.

As DNA, the CDR3 is TGTGCCAGCAGCCATCCGGGGGCTGAAGCTTTCTTT. This translates into CASSHPGAEAFF. V and J are TRBV14 and TRBJ1-1; a possible D gene is TRBD1 (5 bases). V shed 3 bases and J shed 6 bases, with 8 bases lying between them. Germline CDR1 SGHDN, CDR2 FVKESK. CDR3 size: 12 residues.

The table lists this clone with a count of one. The V and J genes are TRBV18 and TRBJ1-1, with a possible D match to TRBD1 (6 bases). V gave up 4 bases and J gave up 4 bases, with 7 bases separating them. The CDR3 runs to 12 residues. From germline, CDR1 is KGHSH and CDR2 LQKENI. This CDR3 is CASSQGGTEAFF. The CDR3 DNA reads as TGTGCCAGCTCACAGGGGGGCACTGAAGCTTTCTTT.

This clone was observed a single time. This CDR3 is CASSRTSYEQFF. CDR3 DNA sequence: TGTGCCAGCAGTCGGACTAGCTATGAGCAGTTCTTC. J is TRBJ2-1 and V is TRBV2; 8 bases are shared with TRBD2. With V trimmed by 5 bases and J by 8 bases, 2 bases remained unmatched. CDR1 SNHLY and CDR2 FYNNEI come from the germline V gene. CDR3 length: 12 residues.

This clone has only one observation. The chain recombines TRBV2 with TRBJ2-3; 7 bases align to TRBD1. Germline CDR1 and CDR2: SNHLY and FYNNEI. This CDR3 spans 14 amino acids. V was pared by 6 bases and J by 5 bases, with 8 bases of the junction left unmatched. In DNA form, the CDR3 reads TGTGCCAGCAGCAAAGACAGGGTGGGAGATACGCAGTATTTT. Residues: CASSKDRVGDTQYF.

This chain's CDR3 is CASSLDGTDTQYF. CDR3 bases: TGTGCCAGCAGCTTAGATGGCACAGATACGCAGTATTTT. This sequence joins TRBV11-3 and TRBJ2-3, with D uncertain. This CDR3 region has 13 residues. Germline assignment: CDR1 SGHNT and CDR2 YENEEA. Trimming removed 0 bases from V and 1 base from J, with 2 bases in between. Using reference TRBV11-3 and TRBJ2-3 for the parts outside the CDR3, the full variable domain is EAGVVQSPRYKIIEKKQPVAFWCNPISGHNTLYWYLQNLGQGPELLIRYENEEAVDDSQLPKDRFSAERLKGVDSTLKIQPAELGDSAVYLCASSLDGTDTQYFGPGTRLTVL.

This clone was picked up one time. This chain joins TRBV18 and TRBJ2-1; D might be TRBD1 or TRBD2, each matching 5 bases. CDR1 KGHSH and CDR2 LQKENI come from the germline V gene. This CDR3 comprises 18 residues. V dropped 4 bases and J dropped 7 bases, with 26 bases sitting between them. The CDR3: CASSLPGLRTEPRNEQFF. In nucleotides, the CDR3 is TGTGCCAGCTCACTCCCGGGGCTACGGACCGAGCCGCGGAATGAGCAGTTCTTC.

V usage is TRBV18 and J usage is TRBJ1-2, with a possible D match to TRBD1 (6 bases). CDR1 and CDR2 (germline): KGHSH, LQKENI. Deletions cut 8 bases from V and 2 bases from J, with 12 bases between. This CDR3 region has 13 residues. CDR3 residues: CASGGGLNYGYTF. The CDR3 nucleotides are TGTGCCAGCGGGGGGGGCCTGAACTATGGCTACACCTTC. Supplemented by reference TRBV18 and TRBJ1-2, the full variable domain reads NAGVMQNPRHLVRRRGQEARLRCSPMKGHSHVYWYRQLPEEGLKFMVYLQKENIIDESGMPKERFSAEFPKEGPSILRIQQVVRGDSAAYFCASGGGLNYGYTFGSGTRLTVV.

This clone was observed a few times. V is TRBV2 and J is TRBJ2-7; D not resolved. Per germline, CDR1 SNHLY and CDR2 FYNNEI. The CDR3 spans 13 residues. V lost 7 bases, J lost 2 bases, and 12 bases lay in between. CDR3 in DNA: TGTGCCAGCAATCCTCCTAGAGCCTACGAGCAGTACTTC. It translates to CASNPPRAYEQYF.

The chain uses TRBV5-1 and TRBJ2-7; either TRBD1 or TRBD2 may fit D (5 bases each). The CDR3 has 13 amino acids. V lost 2 bases and J 7 bases, leaving 13 bases between the germline ends. Germline assignment: CDR1 SGHRS and CDR2 YFSETQ. The CDR3 reads CASSFPGRKEQYF. The CDR3 nucleotides read TGCGCCAGCAGCTTCCCGGGGCGGAAAGAGCAGTACTTC.

The chain combines TRBV11-3 with TRBJ2-5; no firm D call. Germline CDR1 is SGHNT and CDR2 is YENEEA. V lost 4 bases, J lost 2 bases, and 11 bases lay in between. The CDR3 covers 14 residues. CDR3 sequence (DNA): TGTGCCAGCAGCTCCCAGGCAGAGCAAGAGACCCAGTACTTC. This gives the protein CASSSQAEQETQYF.

This sequence joins TRBV11-2 and TRBJ2-1; D is ambiguous. Trimming left V 1 base short and J 7 bases short, with 8 bases between. This CDR3 contains 13 residues. Germline-derived CDR1 and CDR2 are SGHAT and FQNNGV. The CDR3 coding sequence is TGTGCCAGCAGCTTAGGTGTCTTGAATGAGCAGTTCTTC. Protein sequence: CASSLGVLNEQFF.

The CDR3 loop reads CASRPGGTNTQYF. For the CDR3, the DNA is TGTGCCAGCAGGCCCGGGGGGACGAATACGCAGTATTTT. The genes are TRBV6-5 and TRBJ2-3; 7 nucleotides agree with TRBD2. Germline CDR1 is MNHEY and CDR2 is SVGAGI. The V gene end was trimmed by 6 bases and the J gene end by 7 bases; junction bases not matched to a gene: 7. The CDR3 runs 13 residues.

To note about this clone: In the same sample, other DNA sequences code for this CDR3. J is TRBJ2-7 and V is TRBV7-3; D uncertain. The CDR3 covers 14 residues. The germline V gene has CDR1 SGHTA and CDR2 FQGTGA. V was pared by 2 bases and J by 0 bases, with 8 bases between. CDR3 nucleotide sequence: TGTGCCAGCAGCTTAGGGCCGAGCTCCTACGAGCAGTACTTC. This codes for CASSLGPSSYEQYF.

This rearrangement joins TRBV30 to TRBJ2-4; D may match TRBD1 or TRBD2 (5 bases each). CDR1 and CDR2 (germline): GTSNPN, SVGIG (reference sequence). CDR3 length: 16 amino acids. Deletions cut 3 bases from V and 9 bases from J, with 24 bases between. CDR3 region: CAWSSSGLRERGIQYF. CDR3 DNA: TGTGCCTGGAGCTCATCCGGGCTACGAGAGAGGGGCATTCAGTACTTC. Using reference TRBV30 and TRBJ2-4 for the parts outside the CDR3, the full variable domain is SQTIHQWPATLVQPVGSPLSLECTVEGTSNPNLYWYRQAAGRGLQLLFYSVGIGQISSEVPQNLSASRPQDRQFILSSKKLLLSDSGFYLCAWSSSGLRERGIQYFGAGTRLSVL.

V usage is TRBV5-1 and J usage is TRBJ2-5; perhaps TRBD2 as D (7 bases). V was cut by 0 bases and J by 5 bases, with 14 bases left in between. This CDR3 has 15 residues. Germline-derived CDR1 and CDR2 are SGHRS and YFSETQ. The CDR3 region has the DNA TGCGCCAGCAGCTTGGGGCTCAGGGGAGGGGAGACCCAGTACTTC. Translation gives CASSLGLRGGETQYF.

This clone was detected only once. The chain has TRBV2 and TRBJ2-3, with TRBD2 identical over 8 bases. Germline V gene sequence: CDR1 SNHLY, CDR2 FYNNEI. Trimming at V came to 8 bases and at J to 4 bases, leaving 11 bases not matched to a gene. This CDR3 region has 15 residues. CDR3 in DNA: TGTGCCAGCCTACACGGGGGGGCCAGCCCAGATACGCAGTATTTT. Translating it yields CASLHGGASPDTQYF. Filled out from reference TRBV2 and TRBJ2-3, the complete variable domain reads EPEVTQTPSHQVTQMGQEVILRCVPISNHLYFYWYRQILGQKVEFLVSFYNNEISEKSEIFDDQFSVERPDGSNFTLKIRSTKLEDSAMYFCASLHGGASPDTQYFGPGTRLTVL.

In DNA form, the CDR3 reads TGTGCCAGCTCAGACCTCGGGGGTCGGAACGAGCAGTACTTC. It encodes CASSDLGGRNEQYF. This rearrangement joins TRBV18 to TRBJ2-7; a possible D gene is TRBD2 (6 bases). Trimming cost V 5 bases and J 5 bases, with 16 bases left between them. This CDR3 has 14 amino acids. The germline gives CDR1 KGHSH, CDR2 LQKENI.

The chain has TRBV7-2 and TRBJ2-7; TRBD1 might be the D (5 bases). The ends were cut back, 1 base at V and 0 bases at J, with 10 bases in the middle. The CDR3 length is 15 residues. The germline V gene has CDR1 SGHTA and CDR2 FQGNSA. The CDR3 DNA is TGTGCCAGCAGCTTAGGATGGGGCAGCTCCTACGAGCAGTACTTC. Translated, it gives CASSLGWGSSYEQYF.

The chain uses TRBV30 and TRBJ2-5; D not certain. The CDR3 runs 17 residues. Per the germline V gene, CDR1 is GTSNPN and CDR2 is SVGIG (reference sequence). Trimming removed 1 base from V and 5 bases from J, with 23 bases in between. The CDR3 DNA follows: TGTGCCTGGAGTGATACAGACCCCCTTGGGCGCGCGGAGACCCAGTACTTC. This codes for CAWSDTDPLGRAETQYF.

This clone was detected only a few times. The chain links TRBV19 to TRBJ1-1; no clear D. Trimming shortened V by 7 bases and J by 1 base, and 4 bases separated the two germline ends. CDR1 and CDR2 from the germline V gene are LNHDA and SQIVND (reference sequence). The CDR3 is 11 residues long. CDR3 sequence: CASIQNTEAFF. The DNA for the CDR3 is TGTGCCAGTATACAGAACACTGAAGCTTTCTTT.

This clone was observed a few times. The rearrangement links TRBV7-9 to TRBJ1-2; no firm D call. The germline V gene encodes CDR1 SEHNR and CDR2 FQNEAQ (reference sequence). The CDR3 contains 12 residues. Trimming left V 3 bases short and J 8 bases short, with 10 bases between. CDR3 sequence reads: CASSFSSNGYTF. CDR3 DNA: TGTGCCAGCAGCTTTTCGAGTAACGGCTACACCTTC.